This TCR beta chain comes out of a study of cytomegalovirus exposure and HLA in healthy donors. Findings and limits, study-wide: Clonal expansion was found to be greater in HLA-associated TCR beta chains than in equally common others in a later analysis. CMV serostatus was the sole immune exposure data available. Most CMV-associated TCR beta chains were later found to appear HLA-restricted. Among TCR beta chains, those listed as cytomegalovirus-associated numbered about 160.

About this clone itself: Its target is unknown.

CDR3 size: 14 residues. Germline V gene lookup returns CDR1 MNHNS and CDR2 SASEGT. V dropped 3 bases and J dropped 4 bases, with 12 bases sitting between them. PCR employed 60 Vbeta and 13 Jbeta primers. TCRdb's copy holds only in-frame clones and misses some; the assay was immunoSEQ multiplex PCR. This table has roughly 200,000 clones, 70% to 80% appearing once. The sample was PBMCs. V gene TRBV6-1 combines with J gene TRBJ1-2, with D perhaps matching TRBD1 (6 bases). The clonotype originates from a woman younger than 45 in good health and CMV-seropositive. The CDR3 protein is CASSEDSFSYGYTF. The CDR3 region has the DNA TGTGCCAGCAGTGAGGACAGCTTTAGCTATGGCTACACCTTC.